This T cell receptor beta chain was captured in a study of regulatory T cells in long-lasting Graves disease. Arm-PCR of CDR3 regions and iRepertoire HTBI primers were used to build TCR beta libraries. TCRdb recomputed calls from the multiplex PCR reads with MiXCR, one row per CDR3 protein. The repertoire consists of about 460,000 distinct CDR3 sequences, with roughly 15% occurring once and the leading ten covering under 20%. Deletions cut 4 bases from V and 2 bases from J, with 16 bases between. Germline V CDR1 and CDR2: DFQATT, SNEGSKA (reference sequence). This CDR3 comprises 15 residues. Time point here: newly diagnosed GD, antithyroid drugs for less than 3 months. Construction of the TCR library relied on RNA isolated from PBMCs. This clonotype was recorded a few times. The sample also formed part of further work on T cells in Graves' hyperthyroidism and ophthalmopathy. From that paper: The definition of stable Graves' hyperthyroidism was no ophthalmopathy progression within 18 months.

Sample: peripheral blood mononuclear cells (PBMCs), taken at new diagnosis, from a patient treated with antithyroid drugs. This clonotype originated in a woman aged 45-59 years with Graves disease. The genes are TRBV20-1 and TRBJ2-3; D gene unclear. The CDR3 bases are TGCAGTGCTACCCTCCCCGGCGATGACACAGATACGCAGTATTTT. Protein sequence: CSATLPGDDTDTQYF.